The clone carrying this TCR beta chain has a single count. TCRdb's table, derived via immunoSEQ multiplex PCR, lists solely in-frame clones and lacks some. This sample carries 190,000 or so clones, around 85% of them seen once, and the ten largest clones take about 17%. The data stem from a study of blood T cell repertoires in COVID-19. The sample comprised PBMCs or T cells enriched from blood (not recorded which). The origin of this receptor is a middle-aged man who had recovered from COVID-19.

Here the CDR3 reads CASSPSTGTGYEQYF. The CDR3 region has the DNA TGTGCCAGCTCCCCATCAACCGGGACAGGCTACGAGCAGTACTTC. The chain carries TRBV18 and TRBJ2-7, with TRBD1 identical over 8 bases. The CDR3 runs 15 residues. Germline V CDR1 and CDR2: KGHSH, LQKENI. V gave up 6 bases and J gave up 3 bases; unmatched junction bases: 10. The full variable domain, its missing parts supplied by reference TRBV18 and TRBJ2-7, is NAGVMQNPRHLVRRRGQEARLRCSPMKGHSHVYWYRQLPEEGLKFMVYLQKENIIDESGMPKERFSAEFPKEGPSILRIQQVVRGDSAAYFCASSPSTGTGYEQYFGPGTRLTVT.